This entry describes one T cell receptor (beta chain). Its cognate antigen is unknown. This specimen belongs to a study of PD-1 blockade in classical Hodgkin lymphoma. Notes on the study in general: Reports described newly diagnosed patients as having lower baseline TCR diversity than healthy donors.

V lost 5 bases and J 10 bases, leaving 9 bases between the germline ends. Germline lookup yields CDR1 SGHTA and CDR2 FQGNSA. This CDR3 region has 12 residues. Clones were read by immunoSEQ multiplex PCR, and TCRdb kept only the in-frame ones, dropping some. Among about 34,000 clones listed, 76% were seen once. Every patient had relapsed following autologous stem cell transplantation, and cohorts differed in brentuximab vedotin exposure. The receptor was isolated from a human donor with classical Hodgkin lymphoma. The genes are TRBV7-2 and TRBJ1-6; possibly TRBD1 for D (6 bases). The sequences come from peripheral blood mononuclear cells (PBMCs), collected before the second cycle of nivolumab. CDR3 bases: TGTGCCAGCAGCCGGGGGCAATCACCCCTCCACTTT. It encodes CASSRGQSPLHF.